This is a list of T cell receptor beta chains from one sample in a study of PD-1 blockade in classical Hodgkin lymphoma. Clones were sequenced by immunoSEQ multiplex PCR, and TCRdb holds only the in-frame ones, with some missing. The sample records about 23,000 clones, about three quarters being singletons. The sample consisted of peripheral blood mononuclear cells (PBMCs), taken before the second cycle of nivolumab. Every receptor here comes from a human donor with classical Hodgkin lymphoma. The CDR3 runs from the conserved cysteine through the conserved F or W. D genes are given only for firm matches. Some rows have no size entry. The others give once, few or many, or a class for an expanded clone.

J	size	D	V	DNA	CDR3
TRBJ2-2	once	.	TRBV27	TGTGCCAGCAAGCCGCTCACCGGGGAGCTGTTTTTT	CASKPLTGELFF
TRBJ2-3	.	TRBD2	TRBV5-1	TGCGCCAGCAGCGTCGGCGGGCTAGCGGGCACAGATACGCAGTATTTT	CASSVGGLAGTDTQYF
TRBJ2-1	once	TRBD2	TRBV27	TGTGCCAGCAGTTCCCTAGCGGGAGGGCCTTACAATGAGCAGTTCTTC	CASSSLAGGPYNEQFF
TRBJ2-7	.	.	TRBV2	TGTGCCAGCAAGACCAGAATGGATGGGTGGGAGCAGTACTTC	CASKTRMDGWEQYF
TRBJ1-3	.	.	TRBV6-5	TGTGCCAGCAGCTCCGCAGGGTACGGAAACACCATATATTTT	CASSSAGYGNTIYF
TRBJ1-2	once	TRBD1	TRBV2	TGTGCCAGCAGGACAGGGTATGGCTACACCTTC	CASRTGYGYTF
TRBJ2-2	few	.	TRBV28	TGTGCCAGCAGTGAGGGGAACACCGGGGAGCTGTTTTTT	CASSEGNTGELFF
TRBJ2-6	.	.	TRBV5-1	TGCGCCAGCTCACAGGTAGCATCTGGGGCCAACGTCCTGACTTTC	CASSQVASGANVLTF
TRBJ2-7	few	TRBD1	TRBV19	TGTGCCAGTAGCCGCGGGACAGGGGGCTCCTACGAGCAGTACTTC	CASSRGTGGSYEQYF
TRBJ2-1	.	.	TRBV5-1	TGCGCCAGCAGCCTGGTGCCGGGACTTTACAATGAGCAGTTCTTC	CASSLVPGLYNEQFF